This T cell receptor beta chain was retrieved from a study of shared clonotypes between healthy human individuals. CD8 memory fractions consisted of CD45RO+ and CCR7-negative CD45RA+ TemRA cells together. The run depth of the assay was deep. TCRdb keeps only in-frame clones here, not all; method: immunoSEQ multiplex PCR. The data contain fewer than 350,000 clones, 80% to 90% of them singletons. J lost 4 bases, V lost 1 base, and 4 bases had no gene match. This CDR3 comprises 15 residues. Germline V CDR1 and CDR2: SGHAT, FQNNGV. The sequencing input was memory CD8+ T cells sorted from blood. Regarding subset: CD45RO+ cells pooled with CCR7-negative TemRA cells. The sequence was collected from a man aged 18 to 35 in good health. The rearrangement links TRBV11-2 to TRBJ2-7, with 10 nucleotides matching TRBD1. The CDR3 DNA reads as TGTGCCAGCAGCTTAGGGACAGGGGGGCAATACGAGCAGTACTTC. Translating gives CASSLGTGGQYEQYF. Drawing the rest from reference TRBV11-2 and TRBJ2-7, the complete variable domain is EAGVAQSPRYKIIEKRQSVAFWCNPISGHATLYWYQQILGQGPKLLIQFQNNGVVDDSQLPKDRFSAERLKGVDSTLKIQPAKLEDSAVYLCASSLGTGGQYEQYFGPGTRLTVT.